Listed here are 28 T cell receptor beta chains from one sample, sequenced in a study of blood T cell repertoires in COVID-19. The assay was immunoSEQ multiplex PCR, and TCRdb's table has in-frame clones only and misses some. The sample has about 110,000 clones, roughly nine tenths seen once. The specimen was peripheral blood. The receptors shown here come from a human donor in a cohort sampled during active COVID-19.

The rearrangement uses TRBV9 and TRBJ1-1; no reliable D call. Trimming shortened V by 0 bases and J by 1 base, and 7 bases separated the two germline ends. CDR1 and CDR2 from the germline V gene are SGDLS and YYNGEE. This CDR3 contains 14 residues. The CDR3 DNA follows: TGTGCCAGCAGCGTAGGAGGTACGAACACTGAAGCTTTCTTT. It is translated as CASSVGGTNTEAFF.

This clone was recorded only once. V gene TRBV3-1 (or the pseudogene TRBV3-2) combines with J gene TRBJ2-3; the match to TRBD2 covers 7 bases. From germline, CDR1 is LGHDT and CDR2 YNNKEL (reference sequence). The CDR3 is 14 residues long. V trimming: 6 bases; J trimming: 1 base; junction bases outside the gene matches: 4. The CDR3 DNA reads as TGTGCCAGCAGGGCTCGGGGGGGCACAGATACGCAGTATTTT. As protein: CASRARGGTDTQYF.

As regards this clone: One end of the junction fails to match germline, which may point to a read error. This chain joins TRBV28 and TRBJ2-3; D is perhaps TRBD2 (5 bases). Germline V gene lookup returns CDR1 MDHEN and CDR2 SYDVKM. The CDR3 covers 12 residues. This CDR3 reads CASSFPHGLEDF. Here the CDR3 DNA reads TGTGCCAGCAGTTTCCCCCACGGACTTGAGGATTTT.

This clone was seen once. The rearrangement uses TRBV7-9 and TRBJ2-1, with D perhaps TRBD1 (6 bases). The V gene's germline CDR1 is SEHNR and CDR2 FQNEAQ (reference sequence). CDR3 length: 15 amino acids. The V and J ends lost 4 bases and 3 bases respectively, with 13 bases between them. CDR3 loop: CASSSTGTNYNEQFF. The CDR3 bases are TGTGCCAGCAGCTCCACAGGGACGAACTACAATGAGCAGTTCTTC.

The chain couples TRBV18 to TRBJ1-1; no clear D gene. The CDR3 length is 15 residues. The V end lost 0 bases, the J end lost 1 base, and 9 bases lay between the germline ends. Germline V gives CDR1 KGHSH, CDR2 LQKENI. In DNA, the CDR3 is TGTGCCAGCTCACCACCTGCGCACCCGAACACTGAAGCTTTCTTT. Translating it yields CASSPPAHPNTEAFF.

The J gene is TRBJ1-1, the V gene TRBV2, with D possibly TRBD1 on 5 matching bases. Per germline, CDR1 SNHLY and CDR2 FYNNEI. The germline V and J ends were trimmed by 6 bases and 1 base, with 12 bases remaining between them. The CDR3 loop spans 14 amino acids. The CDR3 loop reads CASRQWDSNTEAFF. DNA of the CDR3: TGTGCCAGCAGACAGTGGGACTCGAACACTGAAGCTTTCTTT.

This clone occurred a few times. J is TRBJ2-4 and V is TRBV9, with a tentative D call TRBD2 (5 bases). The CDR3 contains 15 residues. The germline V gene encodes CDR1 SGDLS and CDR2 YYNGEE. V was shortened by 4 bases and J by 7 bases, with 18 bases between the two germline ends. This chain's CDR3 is CASSPSGEKTNIQYF. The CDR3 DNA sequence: TGTGCCAGCAGCCCGAGCGGAGAGAAGACCAACATTCAGTACTTC.

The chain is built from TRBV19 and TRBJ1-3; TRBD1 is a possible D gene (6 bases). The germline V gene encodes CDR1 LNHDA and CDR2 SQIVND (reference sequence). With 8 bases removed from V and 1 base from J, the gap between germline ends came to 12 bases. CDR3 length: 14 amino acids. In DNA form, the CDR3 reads TGTGCCAGTGGAAGGACAGAGTCTGGAAACACCATATATTTT. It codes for CASGRTESGNTIYF.

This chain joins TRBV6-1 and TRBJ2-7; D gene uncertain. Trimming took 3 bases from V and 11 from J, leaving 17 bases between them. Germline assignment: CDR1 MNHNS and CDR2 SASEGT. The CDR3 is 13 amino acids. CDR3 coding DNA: TGTGCCAGCAGTGATACCCCCCCTCCGGCGGAGTACTTC. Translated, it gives CASSDTPPPAEYF.

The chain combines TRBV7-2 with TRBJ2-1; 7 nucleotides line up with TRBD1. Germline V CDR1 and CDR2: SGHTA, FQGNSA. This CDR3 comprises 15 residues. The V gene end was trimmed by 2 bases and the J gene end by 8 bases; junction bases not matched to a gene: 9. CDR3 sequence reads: CASSLLGGAGYEQFF. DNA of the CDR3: TGTGCCAGCAGCTTATTAGGGGGCGCCGGGTATGAGCAGTTCTTC.

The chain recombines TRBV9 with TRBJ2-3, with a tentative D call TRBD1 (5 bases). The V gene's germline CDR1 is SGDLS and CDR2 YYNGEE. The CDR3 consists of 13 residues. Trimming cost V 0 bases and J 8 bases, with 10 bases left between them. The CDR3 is CASSVEGAPTQYF. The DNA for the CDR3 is TGTGCCAGCAGCGTAGAAGGGGCCCCTACGCAGTATTTT. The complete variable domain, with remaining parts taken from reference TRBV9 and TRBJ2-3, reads DSGVTQTPKHLITATGQRVTLRCSPRSGDLSVYWYQQSLDQGLQFLIQYYNGEERAKGNILERFSAQQFPDLHSELNLSSLELGDSALYFCASSVEGAPTQYFGPGTRLTVL.

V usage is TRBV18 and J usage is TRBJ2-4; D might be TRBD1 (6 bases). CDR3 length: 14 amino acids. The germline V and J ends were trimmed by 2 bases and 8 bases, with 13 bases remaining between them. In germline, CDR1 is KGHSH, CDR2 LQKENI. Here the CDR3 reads CASSPGTTKDIQYF. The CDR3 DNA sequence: TGTGCCAGCTCACCAGGGACAACGAAGGACATTCAGTACTTC.

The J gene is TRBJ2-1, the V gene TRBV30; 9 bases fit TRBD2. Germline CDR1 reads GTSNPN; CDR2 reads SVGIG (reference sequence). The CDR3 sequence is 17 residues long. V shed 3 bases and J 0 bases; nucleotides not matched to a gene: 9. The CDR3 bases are TGTGCCTGGAGGGGTCGCCATAGCGGGAGCTCCTACAATGAGCAGTTCTTC. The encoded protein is CAWRGRHSGSSYNEQFF. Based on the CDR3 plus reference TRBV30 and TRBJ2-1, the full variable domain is SQTIHQWPATLVQPVGSPLSLECTVEGTSNPNLYWYRQAAGRGLQLLFYSVGIGQISSEVPQNLSASRPQDRQFILSSKKLLLSDSGFYLCAWRGRHSGSSYNEQFFGPGTRLTVL.

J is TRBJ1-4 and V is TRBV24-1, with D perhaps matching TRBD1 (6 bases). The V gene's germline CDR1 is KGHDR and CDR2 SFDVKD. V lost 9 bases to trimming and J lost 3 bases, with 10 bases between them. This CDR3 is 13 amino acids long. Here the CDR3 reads CATQGGANEKLFF. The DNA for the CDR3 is TGTGCCACCCAAGGGGGGGCTAATGAAAAACTGTTTTTT.

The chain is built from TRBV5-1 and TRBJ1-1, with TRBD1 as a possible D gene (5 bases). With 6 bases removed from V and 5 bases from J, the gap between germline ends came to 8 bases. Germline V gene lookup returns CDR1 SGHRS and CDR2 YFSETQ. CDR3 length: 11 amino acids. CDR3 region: CASKGETEAFF. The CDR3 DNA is TGCGCCAGCAAAGGGGAAACTGAAGCTTTCTTT.

The CDR3 DNA reads as TGTGCCAGCAGTTATGGGACAGGGGGCAATTATGGCTACACCTTC. This gives the protein CASSYGTGGNYGYTF. The J gene is TRBJ1-2, the V gene TRBV2; 12 positions match TRBD1. This CDR3 is 15 amino acids long. The V and J ends lost 5 bases and 5 bases, in that order; junction bases with no gene match: 6. Germline CDR1 SNHLY, CDR2 FYNNEI.

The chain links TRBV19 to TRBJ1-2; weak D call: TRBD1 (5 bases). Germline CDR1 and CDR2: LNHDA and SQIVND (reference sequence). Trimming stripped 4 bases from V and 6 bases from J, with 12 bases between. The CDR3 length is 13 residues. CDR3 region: CASSTGGLDGYTF. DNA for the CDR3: TGTGCCAGTAGTACGGGGGGACTGGATGGCTACACCTTC.

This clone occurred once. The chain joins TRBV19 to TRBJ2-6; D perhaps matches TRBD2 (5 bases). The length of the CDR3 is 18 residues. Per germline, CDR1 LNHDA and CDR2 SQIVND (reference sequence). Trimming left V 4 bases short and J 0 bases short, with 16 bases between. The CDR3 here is CASSTLGWEISGANVLTF. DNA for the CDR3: TGTGCCAGTAGTACCCTGGGTTGGGAGATCTCTGGGGCCAACGTCCTGACTTTC.

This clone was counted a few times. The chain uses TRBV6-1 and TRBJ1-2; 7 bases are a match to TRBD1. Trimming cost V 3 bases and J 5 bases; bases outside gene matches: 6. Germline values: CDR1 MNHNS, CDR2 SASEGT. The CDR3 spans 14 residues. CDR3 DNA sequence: TGTGCCAGCAGTGAGTCAGGGGGATATTATGGCTACACCTTC. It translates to CASSESGGYYGYTF.

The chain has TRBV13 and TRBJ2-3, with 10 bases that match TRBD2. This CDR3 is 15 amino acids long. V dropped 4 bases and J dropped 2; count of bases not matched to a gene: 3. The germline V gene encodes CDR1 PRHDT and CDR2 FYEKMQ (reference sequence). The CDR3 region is CASSSGTSDTDTQYF. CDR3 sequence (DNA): TGTGCCAGCAGCTCCGGGACTAGCGACACAGATACGCAGTATTTT.

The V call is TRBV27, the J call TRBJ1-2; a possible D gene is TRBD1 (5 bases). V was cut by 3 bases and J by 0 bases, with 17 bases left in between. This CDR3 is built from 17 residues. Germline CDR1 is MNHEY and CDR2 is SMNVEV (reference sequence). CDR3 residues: CASSLYGQGRTNYGYTF. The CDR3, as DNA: TGTGCCAGCAGTTTGTATGGTCAGGGCCGGACTAACTATGGCTACACCTTC.

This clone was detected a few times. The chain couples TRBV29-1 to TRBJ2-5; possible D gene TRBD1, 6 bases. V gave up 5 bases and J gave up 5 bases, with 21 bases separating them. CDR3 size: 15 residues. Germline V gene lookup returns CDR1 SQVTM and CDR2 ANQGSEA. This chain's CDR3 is CSVLSQGSGRETQYF. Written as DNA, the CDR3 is TGCAGCGTTTTGAGCCAGGGGAGTGGGCGGGAGACCCAGTACTTC.

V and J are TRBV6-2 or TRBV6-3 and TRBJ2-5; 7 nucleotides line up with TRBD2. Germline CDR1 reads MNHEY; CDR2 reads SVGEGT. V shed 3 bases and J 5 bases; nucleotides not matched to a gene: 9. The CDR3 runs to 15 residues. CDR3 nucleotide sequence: TGTGCCAGCAGTTATCCAAGGGCGGGAGCGGAGACCCAGTACTTC. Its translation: CASSYPRAGAETQYF.

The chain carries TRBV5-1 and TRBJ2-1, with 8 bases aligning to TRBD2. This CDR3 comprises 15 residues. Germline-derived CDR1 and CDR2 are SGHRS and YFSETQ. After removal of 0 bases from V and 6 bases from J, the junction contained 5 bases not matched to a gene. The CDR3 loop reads CASSLAGGASNEQFF. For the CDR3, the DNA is TGCGCCAGCAGCTTGGCGGGGGGGGCCTCCAATGAGCAGTTCTTC.

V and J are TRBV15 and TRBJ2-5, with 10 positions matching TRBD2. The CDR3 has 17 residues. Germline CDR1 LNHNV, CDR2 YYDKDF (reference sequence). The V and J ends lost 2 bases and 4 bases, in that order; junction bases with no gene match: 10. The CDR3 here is CATSRKSSGSGGETQYF. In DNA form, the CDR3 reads TGTGCCACCAGCAGAAAATCTAGCGGGAGCGGAGGAGAGACCCAGTACTTC.

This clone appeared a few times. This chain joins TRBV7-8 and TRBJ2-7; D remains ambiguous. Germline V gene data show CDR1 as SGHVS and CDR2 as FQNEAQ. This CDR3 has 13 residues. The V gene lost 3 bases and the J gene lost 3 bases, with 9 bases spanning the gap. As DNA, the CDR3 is TGTGCCAGCAGCTTCGCACACAACTACGAGCAGTACTTC. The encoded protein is CASSFAHNYEQYF.

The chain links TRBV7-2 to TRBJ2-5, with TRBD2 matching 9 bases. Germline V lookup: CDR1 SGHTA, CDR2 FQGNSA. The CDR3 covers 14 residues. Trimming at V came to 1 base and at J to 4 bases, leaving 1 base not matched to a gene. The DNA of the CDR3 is TGTGCCAGCAGCTTAGTGACTAGCGGAGAGACCCAGTACTTC. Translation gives CASSLVTSGETQYF.

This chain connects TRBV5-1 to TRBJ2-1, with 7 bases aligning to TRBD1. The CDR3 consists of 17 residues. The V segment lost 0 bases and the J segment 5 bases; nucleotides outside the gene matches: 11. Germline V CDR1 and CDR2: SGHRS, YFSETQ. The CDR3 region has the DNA TGCGCCAGCAGCTTGGCCCGGGACAGCGCGAGGAACAATGAGCAGTTCTTC. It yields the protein CASSLARDSARNNEQFF.